A selection of T cell receptor beta chains follows, all from one sample in a study of shared clonotypes between healthy human individuals. Generated by immunoSEQ multiplex PCR, the TCRdb table keeps only in-frame clones and is missing some. The profile covers hundreds of thousands of clones, with about 96% appearing a single time and more than 0.085% taken by the ten largest. Sequencing was carried out using naive CD8+ T cells sorted from blood. These receptors came from a woman under 40 in good health. The CDR3 runs from the conserved cysteine through the conserved F or W. Fields, in order: V gene, clone size, CDR3 protein. The size of a clone is reported for some rows only, either as once, few or many, or as a class for expanded clones.

V gene: TRBV29-1
clone size: NA
CDR3 protein: CSVDPLAGVEQFF

V gene: TRBV11-2
clone size: NA
CDR3 protein: CASSLVGLPQETQYF

V gene: TRBV7-2
clone size: NA
CDR3 protein: CASSDGLAVADTQYF

V gene: TRBV9
clone size: NA
CDR3 protein: CASSVDSRPNTEAFF

V gene: TRBV19
clone size: NA
CDR3 protein: CASSILWRASGRTYNEQFF

V gene: TRBV2
clone size: NA
CDR3 protein: CASRYTERELFF

V gene: TRBV5-1
clone size: NA
CDR3 protein: CASSYIEGGTDTQYF

V gene: TRBV7-6
clone size: NA
CDR3 protein: CASSLASLNTGELFF

V gene: TRBV9
clone size: NA
CDR3 protein: CASSVDAGGIYEQYF

V gene: TRBV5-4
clone size: NA
CDR3 protein: CASSFGSGRVDTGELFF

V gene: TRBV4-1
clone size: NA
CDR3 protein: CASSQNFRDRGISYEQYF

V gene: TRBV19
clone size: NA
CDR3 protein: CASANLGQGMNTEAFF

V gene: TRBV29-1
clone size: NA
CDR3 protein: CSAIRDGPYEQYF

V gene: TRBV9
clone size: NA
CDR3 protein: CASSVDLAENEQFF

V gene: TRBV7-3
clone size: NA
CDR3 protein: CASSLYGDNEQFF

V gene: TRBV27
clone size: once
CDR3 protein: CASSTGAPISGNTIYF

V gene: TRBV28
clone size: NA
CDR3 protein: CASSLAREDYQETQYF